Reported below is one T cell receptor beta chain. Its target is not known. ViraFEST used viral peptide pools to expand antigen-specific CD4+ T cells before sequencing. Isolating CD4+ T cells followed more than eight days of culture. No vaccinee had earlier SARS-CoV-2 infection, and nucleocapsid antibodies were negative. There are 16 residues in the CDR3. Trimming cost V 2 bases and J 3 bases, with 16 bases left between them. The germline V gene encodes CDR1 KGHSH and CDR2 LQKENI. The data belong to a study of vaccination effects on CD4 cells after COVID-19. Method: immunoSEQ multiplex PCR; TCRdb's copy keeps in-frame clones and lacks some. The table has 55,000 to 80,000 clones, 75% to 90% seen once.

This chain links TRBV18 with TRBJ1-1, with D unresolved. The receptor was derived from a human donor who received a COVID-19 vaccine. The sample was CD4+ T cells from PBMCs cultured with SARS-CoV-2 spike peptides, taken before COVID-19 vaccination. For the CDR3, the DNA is TGTGCCAGCTCACCATCACAGTCTAATCGAGACACTGAAGCTTTCTTT. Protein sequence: CASSPSQSNRDTEAFF.